The 29 T cell receptor beta chains listed next were all sequenced from one sample in a study of T-cell memory formation after mild COVID-19. TCRdb independently ran MiXCR on the 5' RACE reads; one entry per CDR3 protein. The profile covers hundreds of thousands of distinct CDR3 sequences, with 20% to 25% appearing a single time and roughly a fifth taken by the ten largest. Sequencing was performed on PBMCs or a T cell subset sorted from them (not recorded which). The receptors originated from a man aged 18 to 29 who had mild COVID-19 (a few samples of this study predate the infection). Cell type and time point are not known.

This clonotype was seen many times. The chain recombines TRBV4-2 with TRBJ1-5, with unresolved D. V was shortened by 0 bases and J by 9 bases, with 9 bases between the two germline ends. The CDR3 is 13 residues long. The germline V gene has CDR1 LGHNA and CDR2 YNFKEQ. The DNA of the CDR3 is TGTGCCAGCAGCCAAGATACCAGATCGCCCCAGCATTTT. Its protein product is CASSQDTRSPQHF.

This clonotype was recorded a few times. The chain employs TRBV20-1 and TRBJ1-1, with D possibly TRBD1 on 5 matching bases. CDR1 and CDR2 (germline): DFQATT, SNEGSKA (reference sequence). Trimming shortened V by 1 base and J by 4 bases, and 7 bases separated the two germline ends. This CDR3 spans 12 amino acids. This CDR3 is CSARGGFTEAFF. Written as DNA, the CDR3 is TGCAGTGCTAGAGGGGGGTTCACTGAAGCTTTCTTT.

In the case of this clonotype: At one boundary the junction diverges from the germline segment, which might be a read error. This chain connects TRBV3-1 to TRBJ1-4; D gene unclear. CDR1 LGHDT and CDR2 YNNKEL come from the germline V gene (reference sequence). The CDR3 runs 15 residues. CDR3 loop: CASSQAASTNEKLYF. The CDR3, as DNA: TGTGCCAGCAGCCAAGCTGCGTCAACTAATGAAAAACTGTATTTT. Full variable domain (missing parts from reference TRBV3-1 and TRBJ1-4): DTAVSQTPKYLVTQMGNDKSIKCEQNLGHDTMYWYKQDSKKFLKIMFSYNNKELIINETVPNRFSPKSPDKAHLNLHINSLELGDSAVYFCASSQAASTNEKLYFGSGTQLSVL.

This clonotype has ten or more counts. The V call is TRBV6-4, the J call TRBJ2-1; 7 bases agree with TRBD1. V shed 2 bases, J shed 4 bases, and the junction held 5 bases outside the gene matches. Germline loops: CDR1 MRHNA, CDR2 SNTAGT. The CDR3 spans 15 residues. This CDR3 reads CASSDTTGAYNEQFF. The CDR3 DNA sequence: TGTGCCAGCAGTGACACCACAGGGGCGTACAATGAGCAGTTCTTC.

The chain combines TRBV3-1 with TRBJ2-2; 9 positions agree with TRBD1. J lost 15 bases, V lost 4 bases, and 9 bases had no gene match. The germline gives CDR1 LGHDT, CDR2 YNNKEL (reference sequence). The CDR3 contains 13 residues. The CDR3 sequence: CASSLGQGISMFF. The CDR3 region has the DNA TGTGCCAGCAGCCTGGGACAGGGCATTTCTATGTTTTTT.

V and J are TRBV4-3 and TRBJ2-1; no reliable D call. This CDR3 comprises 15 residues. From germline, CDR1 is LGHNA and CDR2 YSLEER. V was clipped by 0 bases and J by 9 bases, with 15 bases between them. CDR3 sequence: CASSQEVLSGSEQFF. The DNA of the CDR3 is TGCGCCAGCAGCCAAGAAGTCCTCTCGGGTAGTGAGCAGTTCTTC.

The table lists this clonotype with a few counts. The chain combines TRBV15 with TRBJ1-1; TRBD1 is a possible D gene (6 bases). The V gene's germline CDR1 is LNHNV and CDR2 YYDKDF (reference sequence). V shed 6 bases and J shed 1 base, with 9 bases lying between them. The CDR3 consists of 13 residues. CDR3 nucleotides: TGTGCCACCAGAAGGGGGACGAACACTGAAGCTTTCTTT. Protein sequence: CATRRGTNTEAFF.

V gene TRBV5-1 combines with J gene TRBJ1-2; D ambiguous. V dropped 5 bases and J dropped 2 bases, with 4 bases sitting between them. Germline V lookup: CDR1 SGHRS, CDR2 YFSETQ. The CDR3 has 11 amino acids. The CDR3 nucleotides are TGCGCCAGCAGAGACAACTATGGCTACACCTTC. Translation: CASRDNYGYTF.

This clonotype was seen only a few times. The V and J genes are TRBV5-1 and TRBJ2-7, with 7 bases lining up with TRBD1. The germline gives CDR1 SGHRS, CDR2 YFSETQ. The CDR3 is made up of 13 amino acids. V was clipped by 3 bases and J by 6 bases; unmatched bases: 6. CDR3 nucleotide sequence: TGCGCCAGCAGCTACGGACAGGACGGCGAGCAGTACGTC. This gives the protein CASSYGQDGEQYV.

In this sample, this clonotype turned up a few times. The chain carries TRBV7-2 and TRBJ2-3; D call uncertain. Germline lookup yields CDR1 SGHTA and CDR2 FQGNSA. Trimming left V 1 base short and J 6 bases short, with 8 bases between. This CDR3 has 13 residues. CDR3: CASSLERLDTQYF. The CDR3 DNA reads as TGTGCCAGCAGCTTAGAAAGGTTGGATACGCAGTATTTT.

This clonotype was observed a few times. This chain uses TRBV20-1 with TRBJ1-6, with 8 positions matching TRBD1. CDR1 is DFQATT and CDR2 is SNEGSKA in the germline V gene (reference sequence). Losses at the gene ends were 3 bases for V and 10 bases for J; bases not matched to a gene: 5. The CDR3 is made up of 13 amino acids. CDR3 sequence: CSASSDRVSPLHF. In DNA, the CDR3 is TGCAGTGCTAGTTCGGACAGGGTATCACCCCTCCACTTT.

This clonotype showed up just a few times. V and J are TRBV5-1 and TRBJ2-5, with D hard to call. Trimming cost V 3 bases and J 3 bases, with 9 bases left between them. The CDR3 has 13 amino acids. The germline CDR1 and CDR2 sequences are SGHRS and YFSETQ. CDR3 DNA: TGCGCCAGCAGCTCGGGCCCAGAAGAGACCCAGTACTTC. Its translation: CASSSGPEETQYF. The variable domain in full, completed from reference TRBV5-1 and TRBJ2-5, reads KAGVTQTPRYLIKTRGQQVTLSCSPISGHRSVSWYQQTPGQGLQFLFEYFSETQRNKGNFPGRFSGRQFSNSRSEMNVSTLELGDSALYLCASSSGPEETQYFGPGTRLLVL.

The V and J genes are TRBV18 and TRBJ2-7, with 8 bases lining up with TRBD1. Germline V gives CDR1 KGHSH, CDR2 LQKENI. This CDR3 has 15 residues. V lost 3 bases, J lost 4 bases, and 8 bases stayed unmatched. The CDR3 is CASSPGGRGRYEQYF. CDR3 bases: TGTGCCAGCTCACCGGGGGGCAGGGGGCGATACGAGCAGTACTTC.

This clonotype came up a few times. The genes are TRBV20-1 and TRBJ2-1; 11 nucleotides line up with TRBD2. The CDR3 covers 15 residues. The J segment lost 6 bases and the V segment lost 6 bases, leaving 10 bases of the junction unmatched. Germline V gives CDR1 DFQATT, CDR2 SNEGSKA (reference sequence). This chain's CDR3 is CSALLAGALRNEQFF. Written as DNA, the CDR3 is TGCAGTGCCTTACTAGCGGGGGCCCTCCGCAATGAGCAGTTCTTC.

This clonotype was observed a handful of times. This chain connects TRBV4-1 to TRBJ2-5, with D perhaps matching TRBD1 or TRBD2 (5 bases each). Germline V CDR1 and CDR2: MGHRA, YSYEKL. This CDR3 contains 15 residues. Trimming pared 7 bases from V and 1 base from J, leaving 16 bases between. CDR3 residues: CASMGYYGAQETQYF. CDR3 coding DNA: TGCGCCAGCATGGGCTATTACGGGGCCCAAGAGACCCAGTACTTC.

This clonotype was detected only once. The chain links TRBV30 to TRBJ2-2; TRBD2 might be the D (6 bases). Trimming stripped 0 bases from V and 11 bases from J, with 10 bases between. This CDR3 region has 12 residues. CDR1 and CDR2 from the germline V gene are GTSNPN and SVGIG (reference sequence). CDR3 sequence reads: CAWSVGTPELFF. The CDR3 DNA reads TGTGCCTGGAGTGTCGGGACTCCCGAGCTGTTTTTT.

This clonotype was seen only a few times. The chain carries TRBV20-1 and TRBJ1-1; tentative D call: TRBD1 (5 bases). Germline V gene data show CDR1 as DFQATT and CDR2 as SNEGSKA (reference sequence). The CDR3 extends over 12 amino acids. Trimming took 4 bases from V and 5 from J, leaving 11 bases between them. The CDR3 DNA follows: TGCAGTGCTACAGGGAGCCTGACTGAAGCTTTCTTT. Encoded protein: CSATGSLTEAFF.

This clonotype was seen at least ten times. The rearrangement joins TRBV12-3 or TRBV12-4 to TRBJ1-1; the D is unclear. The CDR3 has 11 amino acids. V dropped 0 bases and J dropped 7 bases, with 3 bases sitting between them. The CDR3 region is CASSLAVEAFF. DNA for the CDR3: TGTGCCAGCAGTTTAGCGGTTGAAGCTTTCTTT.

The chain has TRBV5-5 and TRBJ1-6; 9 bases fit TRBD1. This CDR3 spans 15 amino acids. V was clipped by 3 bases and J by 8 bases; unmatched bases: 6. Germline CDR1 is SGHKS and CDR2 is YYEKEE (reference sequence). The CDR3 DNA is TGTGCCAGCAGCTGGGGGACAGGGTCGCATTCACCCCTCCACTTT. This gives the protein CASSWGTGSHSPLHF.

CDR3 nucleotides: TGTGCCAGCAGTATCACAGAAACCTACGAGCAGTACTTC. As protein: CASSITETYEQYF. The rearrangement uses TRBV6-5 and TRBJ2-7; no definite D call. The CDR3 has 13 residues. Between the trimmed V and J ends, which lost 5 bases and 2 bases, there was a span of 10 bases. Germline CDR1 MNHEY, CDR2 SVGAGI.

CDR3 sequence reads: CASSSGTSYGYTF. The CDR3 coding sequence is TGTGCCAGCAGCTCTGGGACCTCCTATGGCTACACCTTC. This rearrangement joins TRBV7-9 to TRBJ1-2; D is perhaps TRBD1 (5 bases). The CDR3 runs 13 residues. Per germline, CDR1 SEHNR and CDR2 FQNEAQ (reference sequence). Trimming removed 4 bases at V and 4 bases at J, with 10 bases between.

With respect to this clonotype: Germline is not matched at one junction end, which may reflect a read error. CDR3 amino acids: CATSGTRQGFNEQLF. The CDR3 DNA is TGTGCCACCAGCGGCACCCGACAGGGGTTCAATGAGCAGTTATTC. The gene calls are TRBV15 and TRBJ2-1; 8 nucleotides line up with TRBD1. Germline CDR1 LNHNV, CDR2 YYDKDF (reference sequence). The CDR3 consists of 15 residues.

CDR3: CSAQLAGGVETQYF. CDR3 DNA sequence: TGCAGTGCTCAACTAGCGGGGGGGGTAGAGACCCAGTACTTC. This chain links TRBV20-1 with TRBJ2-5, with TRBD2 matching 13 bases. J was trimmed by 4 bases and V by 5 bases; bases with no gene match: 4. CDR1 is DFQATT and CDR2 is SNEGSKA in the germline V gene (reference sequence). The CDR3 contains 14 residues.

Concerning this clonotype itself: Just one base apart from a much larger clone, this may be a read error. V usage is TRBV5-1 and J usage is TRBJ2-3; D remains ambiguous. From germline, CDR1 is SGHRS and CDR2 YFSETQ. Trimming cost V 4 bases and J 6 bases, with 15 bases left between them. This CDR3 has 14 residues. The CDR3 region has the DNA TGCGCCAGCAGCCCGTACAGTTACTCGGATACGCAGTATTTT. Residues: CASSPYSYSDTQYF.

This chain links TRBV12-3 or TRBV12-4 with TRBJ2-7, with D perhaps matching TRBD1 (5 bases). This CDR3 spans 13 amino acids. V lost 6 bases to trimming and J lost 9 bases, with 18 bases between them. The CDR3 nucleotides are TGTGCCAGCAGCCGGACAAGACAGTCCGGGCAGTACTTC. It is translated as CASSRTRQSGQYF.

This clonotype was seen at least ten times. The rearrangement joins TRBV7-9 to TRBJ2-7; the D is unclear. The germline V and J ends were trimmed by 0 bases and 2 bases, with 8 bases remaining between them. This CDR3 contains 14 residues. In germline, CDR1 is SEHNR, CDR2 FQNEAQ (reference sequence). CDR3 in DNA: TGTGCCAGCAGCTTAGCAGGGCCAGCCTACGAGCAGTACTTC. Protein sequence: CASSLAGPAYEQYF.

The J gene is TRBJ1-1, the V gene TRBV3-1; TRBD1 aligns across 8 bases. Trimming removed 0 bases from V and 11 bases from J; junction bases left unmatched: 8. The CDR3 loop spans 14 amino acids. Germline-derived CDR1 and CDR2 are LGHDT and YNNKEL (reference sequence). CDR3 sequence reads: CASSQESRGRDAFF. DNA for the CDR3: TGTGCCAGCAGCCAAGAGTCCAGGGGGCGAGATGCTTTCTTT.

This clonotype was observed a few times. The chain recombines TRBV14 with TRBJ2-7; either TRBD1 or TRBD2 may fit D (6 bases each). The CDR3 spans 17 residues. The germline gives CDR1 SGHDN, CDR2 FVKESK. V shed 3 bases and J shed 0 bases, with 18 bases lying between them. The CDR3 DNA follows: TGTGCCAGCAGCCACCGGAGGGAGGACAGCGGCTCCTACGAGCAGTACGTC. It encodes CASSHRREDSGSYEQYV.

Ten or more counts support this clonotype. The chain couples TRBV5-5 to TRBJ2-5; D possibly corresponds to TRBD1 (5 bases). The CDR3 has 15 residues. V lost 0 bases to trimming and J lost 5 bases, with 14 bases between them. Per the germline V gene, CDR1 is SGHKS and CDR2 is YYEKEE (reference sequence). Here the CDR3 reads CASSLEGKGYETQYF. CDR3 coding DNA: TGTGCCAGCAGCTTGGAAGGAAAGGGGTATGAGACCCAGTACTTC.